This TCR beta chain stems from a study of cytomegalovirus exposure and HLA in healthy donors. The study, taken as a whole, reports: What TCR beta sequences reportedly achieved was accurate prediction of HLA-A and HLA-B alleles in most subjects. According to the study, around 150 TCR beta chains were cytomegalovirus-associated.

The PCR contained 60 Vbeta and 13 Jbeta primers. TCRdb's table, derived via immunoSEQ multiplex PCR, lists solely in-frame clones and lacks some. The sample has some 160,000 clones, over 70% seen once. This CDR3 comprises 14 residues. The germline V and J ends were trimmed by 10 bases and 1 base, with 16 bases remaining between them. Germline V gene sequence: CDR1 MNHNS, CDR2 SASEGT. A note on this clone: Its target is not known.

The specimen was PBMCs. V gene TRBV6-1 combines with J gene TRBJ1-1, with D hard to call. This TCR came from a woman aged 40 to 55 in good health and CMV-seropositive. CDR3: CATRGGPSNTEAFF. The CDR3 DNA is TGTGCCACCCGAGGCGGGCCGTCGAACACTGAAGCTTTCTTT.